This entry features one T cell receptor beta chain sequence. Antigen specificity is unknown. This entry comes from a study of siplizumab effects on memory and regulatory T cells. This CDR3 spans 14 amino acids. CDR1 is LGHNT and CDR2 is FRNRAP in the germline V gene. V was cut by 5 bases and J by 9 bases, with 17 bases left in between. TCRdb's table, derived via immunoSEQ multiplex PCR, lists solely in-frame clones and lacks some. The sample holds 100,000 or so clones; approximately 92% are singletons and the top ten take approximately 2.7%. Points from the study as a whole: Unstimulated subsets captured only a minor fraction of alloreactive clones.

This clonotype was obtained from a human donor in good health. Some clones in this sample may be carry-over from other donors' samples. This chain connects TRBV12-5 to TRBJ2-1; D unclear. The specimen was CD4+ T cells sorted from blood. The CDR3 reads CASGLNPRTVEQFF. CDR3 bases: TGTGCTAGTGGTCTGAACCCCAGGACGGTTGAGCAGTTCTTC.